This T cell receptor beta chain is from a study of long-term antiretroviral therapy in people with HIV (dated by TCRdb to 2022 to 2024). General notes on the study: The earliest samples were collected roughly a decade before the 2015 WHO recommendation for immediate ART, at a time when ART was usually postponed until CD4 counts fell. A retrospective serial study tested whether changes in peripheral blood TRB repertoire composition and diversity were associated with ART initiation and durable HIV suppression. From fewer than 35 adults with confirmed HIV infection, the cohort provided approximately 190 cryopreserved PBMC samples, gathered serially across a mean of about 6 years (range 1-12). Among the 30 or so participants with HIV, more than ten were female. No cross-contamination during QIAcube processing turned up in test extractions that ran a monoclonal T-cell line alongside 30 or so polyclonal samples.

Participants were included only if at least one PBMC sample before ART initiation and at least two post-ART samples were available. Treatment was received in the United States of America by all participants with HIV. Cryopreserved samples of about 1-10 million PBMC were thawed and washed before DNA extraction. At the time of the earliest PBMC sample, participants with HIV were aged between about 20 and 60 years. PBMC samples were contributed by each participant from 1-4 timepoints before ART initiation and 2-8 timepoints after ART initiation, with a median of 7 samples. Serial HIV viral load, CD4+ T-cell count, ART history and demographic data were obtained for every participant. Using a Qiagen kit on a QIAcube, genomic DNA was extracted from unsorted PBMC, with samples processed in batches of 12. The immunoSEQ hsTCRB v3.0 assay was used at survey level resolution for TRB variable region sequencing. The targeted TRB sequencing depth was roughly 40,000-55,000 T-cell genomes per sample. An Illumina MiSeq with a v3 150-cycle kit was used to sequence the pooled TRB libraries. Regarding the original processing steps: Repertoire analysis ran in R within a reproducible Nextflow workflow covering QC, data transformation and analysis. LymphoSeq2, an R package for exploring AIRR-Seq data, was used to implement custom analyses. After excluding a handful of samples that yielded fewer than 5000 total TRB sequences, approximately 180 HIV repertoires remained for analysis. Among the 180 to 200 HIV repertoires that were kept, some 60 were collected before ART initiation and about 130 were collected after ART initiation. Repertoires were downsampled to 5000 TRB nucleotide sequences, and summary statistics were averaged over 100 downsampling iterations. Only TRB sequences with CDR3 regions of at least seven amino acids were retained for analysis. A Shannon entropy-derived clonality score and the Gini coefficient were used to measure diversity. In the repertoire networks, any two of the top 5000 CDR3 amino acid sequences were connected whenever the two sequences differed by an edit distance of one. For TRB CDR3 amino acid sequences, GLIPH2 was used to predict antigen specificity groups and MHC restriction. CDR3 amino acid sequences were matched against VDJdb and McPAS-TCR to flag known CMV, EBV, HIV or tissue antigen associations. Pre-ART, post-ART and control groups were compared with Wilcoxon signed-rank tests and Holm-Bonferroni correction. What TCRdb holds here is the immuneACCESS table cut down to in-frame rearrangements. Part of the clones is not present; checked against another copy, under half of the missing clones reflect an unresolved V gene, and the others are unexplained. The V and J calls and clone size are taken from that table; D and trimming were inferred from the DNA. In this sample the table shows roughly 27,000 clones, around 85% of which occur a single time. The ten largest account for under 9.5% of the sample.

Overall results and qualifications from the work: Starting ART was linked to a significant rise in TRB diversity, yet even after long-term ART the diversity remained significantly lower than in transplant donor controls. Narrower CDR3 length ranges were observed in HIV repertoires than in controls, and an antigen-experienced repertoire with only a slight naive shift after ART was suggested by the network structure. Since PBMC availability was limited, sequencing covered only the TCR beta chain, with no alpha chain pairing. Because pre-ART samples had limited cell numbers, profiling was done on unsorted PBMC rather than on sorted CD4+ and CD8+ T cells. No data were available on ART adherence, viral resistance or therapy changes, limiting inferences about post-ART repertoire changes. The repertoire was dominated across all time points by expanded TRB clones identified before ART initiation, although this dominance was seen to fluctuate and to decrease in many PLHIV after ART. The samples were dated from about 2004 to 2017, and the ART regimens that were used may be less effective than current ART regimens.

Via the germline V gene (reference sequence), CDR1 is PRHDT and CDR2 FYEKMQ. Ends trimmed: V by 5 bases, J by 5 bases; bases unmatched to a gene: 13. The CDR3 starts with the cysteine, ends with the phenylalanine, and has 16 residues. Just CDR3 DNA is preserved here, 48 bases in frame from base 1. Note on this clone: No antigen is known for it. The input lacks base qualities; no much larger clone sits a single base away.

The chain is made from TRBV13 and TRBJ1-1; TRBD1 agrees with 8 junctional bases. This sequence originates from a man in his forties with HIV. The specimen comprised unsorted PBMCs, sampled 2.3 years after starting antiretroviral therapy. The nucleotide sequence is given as TGTGCCAGCAGCCCCCCCGGACAGGGAAGCGATACTGAAGCTTTCTTT. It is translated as CASSPPGQGSDTEAFF.